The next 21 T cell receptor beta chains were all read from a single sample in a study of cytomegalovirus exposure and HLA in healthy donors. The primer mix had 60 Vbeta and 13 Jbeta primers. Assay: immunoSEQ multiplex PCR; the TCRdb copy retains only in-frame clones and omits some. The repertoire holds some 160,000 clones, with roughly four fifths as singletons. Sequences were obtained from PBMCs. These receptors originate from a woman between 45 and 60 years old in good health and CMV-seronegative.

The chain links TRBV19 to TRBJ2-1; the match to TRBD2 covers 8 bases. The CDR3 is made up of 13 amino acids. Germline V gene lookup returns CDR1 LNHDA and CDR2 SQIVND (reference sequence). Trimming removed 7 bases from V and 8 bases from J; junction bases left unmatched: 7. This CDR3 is CASKASGGHEQFF. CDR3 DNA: TGTGCCAGTAAAGCTTCGGGAGGGCATGAGCAGTTCTTC.

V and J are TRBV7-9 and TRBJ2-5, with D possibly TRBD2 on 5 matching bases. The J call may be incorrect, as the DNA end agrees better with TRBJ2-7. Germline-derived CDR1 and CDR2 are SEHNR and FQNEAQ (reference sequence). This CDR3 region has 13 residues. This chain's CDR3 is CASSAGWEYEQYF. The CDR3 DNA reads TGTGCCAGCAGCGCCGGGTGGGAGTACGAGCAGTACTTC.

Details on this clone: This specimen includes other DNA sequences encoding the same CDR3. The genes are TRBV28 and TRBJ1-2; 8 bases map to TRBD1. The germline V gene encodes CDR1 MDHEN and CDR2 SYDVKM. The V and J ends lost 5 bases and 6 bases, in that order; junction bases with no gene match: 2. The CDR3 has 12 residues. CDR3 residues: CASSIQGDGYTF. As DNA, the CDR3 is TGTGCCAGCAGTATACAGGGGGATGGCTACACCTTC.

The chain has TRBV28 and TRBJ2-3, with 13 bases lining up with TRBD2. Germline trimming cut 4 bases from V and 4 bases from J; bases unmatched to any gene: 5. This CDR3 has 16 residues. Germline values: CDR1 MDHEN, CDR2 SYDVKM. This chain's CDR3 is CASSSLAGGPADTQYF. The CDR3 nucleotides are TGTGCCAGCAGTTCACTAGCGGGAGGGCCCGCAGATACGCAGTATTTT.

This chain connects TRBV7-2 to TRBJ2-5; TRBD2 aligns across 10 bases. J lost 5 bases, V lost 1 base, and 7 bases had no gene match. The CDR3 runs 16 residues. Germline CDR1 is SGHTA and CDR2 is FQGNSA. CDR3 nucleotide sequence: TGTGCCAGCAGCTTAGGAGCGGGGGGGCGGTTGGAGACCCAGTACTTC. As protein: CASSLGAGGRLETQYF.

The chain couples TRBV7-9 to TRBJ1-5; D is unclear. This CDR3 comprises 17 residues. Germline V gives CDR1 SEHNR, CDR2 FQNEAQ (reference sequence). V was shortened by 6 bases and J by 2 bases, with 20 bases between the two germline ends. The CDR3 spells CASSGGVGALGNQPQHF. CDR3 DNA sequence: TGTGCCAGCAGTGGAGGAGTGGGAGCTCTAGGCAATCAGCCCCAGCATTTT.

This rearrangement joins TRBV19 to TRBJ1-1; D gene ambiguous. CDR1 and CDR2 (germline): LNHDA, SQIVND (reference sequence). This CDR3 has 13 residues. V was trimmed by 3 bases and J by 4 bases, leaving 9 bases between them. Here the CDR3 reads CASSISLGTEAFF. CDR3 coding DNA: TGTGCCAGTAGTATTAGCCTGGGCACTGAAGCTTTCTTT.

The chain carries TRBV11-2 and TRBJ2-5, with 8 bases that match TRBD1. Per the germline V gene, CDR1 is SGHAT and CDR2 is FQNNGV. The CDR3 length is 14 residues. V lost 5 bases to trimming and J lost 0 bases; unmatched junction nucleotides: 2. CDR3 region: CASSRDRYQETQYF. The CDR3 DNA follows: TGTGCCAGCAGCCGGGACAGGTACCAAGAGACCCAGTACTTC.

The CDR3 DNA is TGTGCCAGCAGCGTGACTAGCGGGTATTCAGATACGCAGTATTTT. This gives the protein CASSVTSGYSDTQYF. This chain joins TRBV9 and TRBJ2-3; 10 bases align to TRBD2. CDR3 length: 15 amino acids. Germline trimming cut 2 bases from V and 4 bases from J; bases unmatched to any gene: 4. Germline loops: CDR1 SGDLS, CDR2 YYNGEE.

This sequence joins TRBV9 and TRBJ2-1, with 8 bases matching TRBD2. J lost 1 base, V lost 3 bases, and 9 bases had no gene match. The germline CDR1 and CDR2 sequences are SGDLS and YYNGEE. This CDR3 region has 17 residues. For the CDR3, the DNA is TGTGCCAGCAGCGAGGGGCTACGGGAGGGATCCTACAATGAGCAGTTCTTC. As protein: CASSEGLREGSYNEQFF.

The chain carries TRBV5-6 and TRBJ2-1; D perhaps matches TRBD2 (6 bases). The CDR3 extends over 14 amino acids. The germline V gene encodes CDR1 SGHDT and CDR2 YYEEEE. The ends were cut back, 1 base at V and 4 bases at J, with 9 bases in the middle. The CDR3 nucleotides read TGTGCCAGCAGCTTGTGGGCGGGGTACAATGAGCAGTTCTTC. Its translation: CASSLWAGYNEQFF.

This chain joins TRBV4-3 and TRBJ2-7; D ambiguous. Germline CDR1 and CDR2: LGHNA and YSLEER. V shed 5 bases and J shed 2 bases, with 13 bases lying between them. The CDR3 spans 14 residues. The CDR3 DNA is TGCGCCAGCAGCAAGCTTGGTGGAGCCTACGAGCAGTACTTC. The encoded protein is CASSKLGGAYEQYF.

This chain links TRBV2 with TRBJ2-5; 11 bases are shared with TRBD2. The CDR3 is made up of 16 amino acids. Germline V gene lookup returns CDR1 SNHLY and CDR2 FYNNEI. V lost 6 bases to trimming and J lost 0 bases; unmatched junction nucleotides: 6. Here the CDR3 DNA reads TGTGCCAGCAGCCTTACTAGCGGGGGACACCAAGAGACCCAGTACTTC. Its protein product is CASSLTSGGHQETQYF.

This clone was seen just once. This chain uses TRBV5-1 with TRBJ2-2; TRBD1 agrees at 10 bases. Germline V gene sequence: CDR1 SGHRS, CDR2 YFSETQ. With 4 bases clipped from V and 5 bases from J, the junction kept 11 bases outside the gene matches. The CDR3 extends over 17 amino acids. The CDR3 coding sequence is TGCGCCAGCAGCCCACGGCGGGACAGGGGTACGACCGGGGAGCTGTTTTTT. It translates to CASSPRRDRGTTGELFF.

DNA for the CDR3: TGTGCCAGCTCACCACCGACAATCCCGGAAGCTTTCTTT. Its protein is CASSPPTIPEAFF. The chain is built from TRBV18 and TRBJ1-1; no clear D gene. Germline CDR1 is KGHSH and CDR2 is LQKENI. Trimming stripped 0 bases from V and 8 bases from J, with 10 bases between. The CDR3 has 13 residues.

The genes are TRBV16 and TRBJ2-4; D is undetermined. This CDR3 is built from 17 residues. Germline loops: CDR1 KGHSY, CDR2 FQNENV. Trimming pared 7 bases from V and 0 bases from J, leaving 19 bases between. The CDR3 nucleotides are TGTGCCAGCACCGAGACAAGCCCCGACCTAGCCAAAAACATTCAGTACTTC. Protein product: CASTETSPDLAKNIQYF. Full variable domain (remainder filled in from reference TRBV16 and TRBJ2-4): GEEVAQTPKHLVRGEGQKAKLYCAPIKGHSYVFWYQQVLKNEFKFLISFQNENVFDETGMPKERFSAKCLPNSPCSLEIQATKLEDSAVYFCASTETSPDLAKNIQYFGAGTRLSVL.

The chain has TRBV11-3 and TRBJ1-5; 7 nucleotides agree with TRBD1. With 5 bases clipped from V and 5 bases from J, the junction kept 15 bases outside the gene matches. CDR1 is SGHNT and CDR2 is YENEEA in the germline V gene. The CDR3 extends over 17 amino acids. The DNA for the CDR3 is TGTGCCAGCAGCCGTGGACAGGCTGTTTCGAAGGATCAGCCCCAGCATTTT. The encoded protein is CASSRGQAVSKDQPQHF.

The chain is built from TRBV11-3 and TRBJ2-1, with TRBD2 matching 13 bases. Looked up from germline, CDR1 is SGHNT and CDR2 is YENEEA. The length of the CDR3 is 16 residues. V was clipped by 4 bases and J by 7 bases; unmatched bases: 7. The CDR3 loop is CASSWRGLAGANEQFF. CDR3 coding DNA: TGTGCCAGCAGCTGGAGAGGACTAGCGGGAGCGAATGAGCAGTTCTTC.

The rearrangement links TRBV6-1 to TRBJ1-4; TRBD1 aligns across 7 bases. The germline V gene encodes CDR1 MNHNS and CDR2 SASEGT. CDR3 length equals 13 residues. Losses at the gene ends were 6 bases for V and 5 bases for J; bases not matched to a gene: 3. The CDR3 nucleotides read TGTGCCAGCAGGACAGGGACGAATGAAAAACTGTTTTTT. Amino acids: CASRTGTNEKLFF.

CDR3 in DNA: TGTGCCAGCTACACGCTAGCGGGACGAGGGGAGCAGTTCTTC. Translating gives CASYTLAGRGEQFF. The chain joins TRBV28 to TRBJ2-1; TRBD2 matches 9 bases. Germline V gives CDR1 MDHEN, CDR2 SYDVKM. V gave up 8 bases and J gave up 10 bases; unmatched junction bases: 12. The length of the CDR3 is 14 residues.

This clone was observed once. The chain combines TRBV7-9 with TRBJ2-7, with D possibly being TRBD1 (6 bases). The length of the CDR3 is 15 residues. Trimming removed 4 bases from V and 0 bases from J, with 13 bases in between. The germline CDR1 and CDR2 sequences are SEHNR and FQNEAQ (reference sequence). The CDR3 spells CASSSTWTVSYEQYF. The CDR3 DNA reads TGTGCCAGCAGCTCTACATGGACAGTCTCCTACGAGCAGTACTTC.